The entry below gives a single T cell receptor beta chain sequence along with its context. TCR beta chains were sequenced at survey level with immunoSEQ. Profiling relied on immunoSEQ multiplex PCR, and the TCRdb table lists in-frame clones only, not all of them. The sample holds some 70,000 clones, over 85% seen once. V lost 5 bases and J 4 bases, leaving 11 bases between the germline ends. The CDR3 totals 13 residues. Looked up from germline, CDR1 is MDHEN and CDR2 is SYDVKM. The receptor was isolated from a man aged 35-49 years with rheumatoid arthritis. This sequence joins TRBV28 and TRBJ1-2; D might be TRBD1 (5 bases). The specimen was PBMCs. This CDR3 is CASSKRDFYGYTF. CDR3 sequence (DNA): TGTGCCAGCAGTAAACGGGACTTCTATGGCTACACCTTC.